These 19 T cell receptor beta chains were all obtained from the same sample, sequenced in a study of PD-1 blockade in classical Hodgkin lymphoma (dated by TCRdb to 2018 to 2021). The library was made by the immunoSEQ multiplex PCR assay. The immuneACCESS repertoire file appears here via TCRdb, limited to in-frame rearrangements. These files lack a portion of the clones; in checked studies, under half of the deficit traces to unresolved V genes, and the cause of the others is not known. The sample yields 20,000 to 25,000 clones; roughly 72% were counted once. The ten largest clonotypes hold 5.5% to 6.5% of the sample. The time point label, as the study defines it: cycle 1 day 1 (C1D1), immediately before nivolumab initiation. All trial patients had relapsed after autologous stem cell transplantation, with cohorts A, B and C differing in prior brentuximab vedotin exposure. The sample in question was peripheral blood mononuclear cells (PBMCs), obtained at baseline. The receptors stem from a human donor with classical Hodgkin lymphoma.

This chain uses TRBV5-1 with TRBJ2-1; D is unclear. CDR1 SGHRS and CDR2 YFSETQ come from the germline V gene. V dropped 4 bases and J dropped 0 bases, with 11 bases sitting between them. The CDR3 covers 15 residues. CDR3 region: CASSTTESSYNEQFF. The DNA for the CDR3 is TGCGCCAGCAGCACCACAGAGAGCTCCTACAATGAGCAGTTCTTC.

V is TRBV7-2 and J is TRBJ1-5, with D hard to call. Germline V gene data show CDR1 as SGHTA and CDR2 as FQGNSA. With 5 bases removed from V and 0 bases from J, the gap between germline ends came to 5 bases. The CDR3 totals 13 residues. In nucleotides, the CDR3 is TGTGCCAGCAGCCAGGTTAGCAATCAGCCCCAGCATTTT. Protein sequence: CASSQVSNQPQHF.

The genes are TRBV5-1 and TRBJ1-2, with TRBD1 matching over 10 bases. Looked up from germline, CDR1 is SGHRS and CDR2 is YFSETQ. Losses at the gene ends were 2 bases for V and 6 bases for J; bases not matched to a gene: 1. This CDR3 contains 13 residues. The CDR3 protein is CASSFDRGHGYTF. The CDR3, as DNA: TGCGCCAGCAGCTTTGACAGGGGGCATGGCTACACCTTC. The whole variable domain, remainder taken from reference TRBV5-1 and TRBJ1-2, is KAGVTQTPRYLIKTRGQQVTLSCSPISGHRSVSWYQQTPGQGLQFLFEYFSETQRNKGNFPGRFSGRQFSNSRSEMNVSTLELGDSALYLCASSFDRGHGYTFGSGTRLTVV.

The count of this clone is one. CDR3 region: CATRTRGRETQYF. CDR3 nucleotide sequence: TGTGCCACCCGGACCCGGGGGCGCGAGACCCAGTACTTC. This sequence joins TRBV6-5 and TRBJ2-5; D might be TRBD1 or TRBD2, each matching 6 bases. The CDR3 covers 13 residues. V lost 10 bases to trimming and J lost 5 bases, with 17 bases between them. Germline assignment: CDR1 MNHEY and CDR2 SVGAGI.

The chain joins TRBV19 to TRBJ2-7; 14 nucleotides agree with TRBD2. The germline V gene has CDR1 LNHDA and CDR2 SQIVND (reference sequence). The length of the CDR3 is 16 residues. With V trimmed by 5 bases and J by 3 bases, 6 bases remained unmatched. In DNA form, the CDR3 reads TGTGCCAGTAGTTCAGGACTAGCGGGAGGCTACTACGAGCAGTACTTC. This translates into CASSSGLAGGYYEQYF. Complete variable domain (other parts from reference TRBV19 and TRBJ2-7): DGGITQSPKYLFRKEGQNVTLSCEQNLNHDAMYWYRQDPGQGLRLIYYSQIVNDFQKGDIAEGYSVSREKKESFPLTVTSAQKNPTAFYLCASSSGLAGGYYEQYFGPGTRLTVT.

The CDR3 sequence is CASSGPLAGVETQYF. CDR3 nucleotide sequence: TGTGCCAGCAGTGGTCCTCTAGCGGGAGTCGAGACCCAGTACTTC. The rearrangement links TRBV28 to TRBJ2-5; 10 bases match TRBD2. This CDR3 region has 15 residues. The J segment lost 5 bases and the V segment lost 5 bases, leaving 8 bases of the junction unmatched. The V gene's germline CDR1 is MDHEN and CDR2 SYDVKM.

The CDR3 DNA is TGTGCCAGCAGTCGGGGGCGAGAGACCCAGTACTTC. This encodes CASSRGRETQYF. The chain has TRBV6-1 and TRBJ2-5; D might be TRBD1 or TRBD2, each matching 6 bases. The CDR3 covers 12 residues. From germline, CDR1 is MNHNS and CDR2 SASEGT. Deletions cut 5 bases from V and 4 bases from J, with 8 bases between.

The chain carries TRBV7-9 and TRBJ1-4; 7 bases agree with TRBD1. From germline, CDR1 is SEHNR and CDR2 FQNEAQ (reference sequence). The V and J ends lost 5 bases and 3 bases, in that order; junction bases with no gene match: 6. The CDR3 extends over 15 amino acids. Here the CDR3 reads CASSPGDSPNEKLFF. In nucleotides, the CDR3 is TGTGCCAGCAGCCCCGGGGACAGCCCTAATGAAAAACTGTTTTTT.

The chain joins TRBV5-5 to TRBJ2-3, with TRBD1 matching 8 bases. Germline V lookup: CDR1 SGHKS, CDR2 YYEKEE (reference sequence). This CDR3 is built from 17 residues. J gave up 3 bases and V 4 bases, and 13 bases lay outside the gene matches. The CDR3 DNA reads as TGTGCCAGCAGCAAAGCCGGGACAGGTCCCTTAACAGATACGCAGTATTTT. It yields the protein CASSKAGTGPLTDTQYF.

The V call is TRBV4-1, the J call TRBJ2-4; no clear D. Trimming cost V 8 bases and J 0 bases, with 11 bases left between them. Germline V gene lookup returns CDR1 MGHRA and CDR2 YSYEKL. CDR3 size: 14 residues. The DNA for the CDR3 is TGCGCCAGCCGAGAGGTAGTAGCCAAAAACATTCAGTACTTC. Its translation: CASREVVAKNIQYF.

The chain recombines TRBV7-2 with TRBJ1-2, with no clear D. This CDR3 has 14 amino acids. Looked up from germline, CDR1 is SGHTA and CDR2 is FQGNSA. V was cut by 1 base and J by 3 bases, with 9 bases left in between. CDR3 sequence reads: CASSLVADYYGYTF. The CDR3 coding sequence is TGTGCCAGCAGCTTAGTCGCAGATTACTATGGCTACACCTTC. Based on the CDR3 plus reference TRBV7-2 and TRBJ1-2, the full variable domain is GAGVSQSPSNKVTEKGKDVELRCDPISGHTALYWYRQSLGQGLEFLIYFQGNSAPDKSGLPSDRFSAERTGGSVSTLTIQRTQQEDSAVYLCASSLVADYYGYTFGSGTRLTVV.

The chain links TRBV4-2 to TRBJ1-4; D unclear. The V end lost 6 bases, the J end lost 5 bases, and 10 bases lay between the germline ends. Germline V gives CDR1 LGHNA, CDR2 YNFKEQ. The CDR3 spans 13 residues. This CDR3 is CASREPVNEKLFF. The CDR3 coding sequence is TGTGCCAGCAGGGAGCCGGTCAATGAAAAACTGTTTTTT.

The chain links TRBV6-1 to TRBJ1-5; the D is unclear. Germline V gene sequence: CDR1 MNHNS, CDR2 SASEGT. The CDR3 runs to 13 residues. Trimming took off 5 bases at V and 5 bases at J, with 10 bases between the two ends. Here the CDR3 DNA reads TGTGCCAGCAGTCCCCGGATTGATCAGCCCCAGCATTTT. Translated: CASSPRIDQPQHF.

The chain combines TRBV7-9 with TRBJ2-7; D not resolved. The V end lost 2 bases, the J end lost 3 bases, and 11 bases lay between the germline ends. From germline, CDR1 is SEHNR and CDR2 FQNEAQ (reference sequence). This CDR3 has 14 residues. Here the CDR3 reads CASSLKGKDYEQYF. CDR3 DNA sequence: TGTGCCAGCAGCTTAAAGGGAAAGGACTACGAGCAGTACTTC. Full variable domain (rest looked up from reference TRBV7-9 and TRBJ2-7): DTGVSQNPRHKITKRGQNVTFRCDPISEHNRLYWYRQTLGQGPEFLTYFQNEAQLEKSRLLSDRFSAERPKGSFSTLEIQRTEQGDSAMYLCASSLKGKDYEQYFGPGTRLTVT.

The rearrangement uses TRBV7-2 and TRBJ2-2; no firm D call. Germline loops: CDR1 SGHTA, CDR2 FQGNSA. The CDR3 covers 15 residues. The V end lost 3 bases, the J end lost 1 base, and 9 bases lay between the germline ends. For the CDR3, the DNA is TGTGCCAGCAGCTTGTTTGGGGAGAACACCGGGGAGCTGTTTTTT. It translates to CASSLFGENTGELFF.

A word on this clone: A much larger clonotype is one base distant, so this may be a read error. Other DNA sequences in this specimen translate into the identical CDR3. The chain uses TRBV28 and TRBJ2-7; no clear D gene. Trimming took 6 bases from V and 3 from J, leaving 21 bases between them. Per the germline V gene, CDR1 is MDHEN and CDR2 is SYDVKM. This CDR3 is built from 16 residues. The CDR3 spells CASRVFVGTGLYEQYF. CDR3 in DNA: TGTGCCAGCAGAGTATTCGTCGGTACCGGGCTCTACGAGCAGTACTTC.

The CDR3 sequence: CASSIYRGPSGANVLTF. DNA for the CDR3: TGTGCCAGCAGCATCTACAGGGGGCCCTCTGGGGCCAACGTCCTGACTTTC. The chain uses TRBV7-2 and TRBJ2-6, with 9 bases fitting TRBD1. Germline V lookup: CDR1 SGHTA, CDR2 FQGNSA. This CDR3 region has 17 residues. The ends lost 5 bases at V and 0 bases at J; junction bases unmatched: 5.

This clone has only a few counts. The sample has other DNA sequences that encode this CDR3 too. The genes are TRBV5-1 and TRBJ1-5; the D is unclear. Germline loops: CDR1 SGHRS, CDR2 YFSETQ. Trimming left V 0 bases short and J 0 bases short, with 1 base between. CDR3 length: 13 amino acids. DNA of the CDR3: TGCGCCAGCAGCTTGGGTAGCAATCAGCCCCAGCATTTT. Translation: CASSLGSNQPQHF.

The chain joins TRBV4-3 to TRBJ1-1; D is possibly TRBD1 (5 bases). V was trimmed by 0 bases and J by 4 bases, leaving 12 bases between them. Per the germline V gene, CDR1 is LGHNA and CDR2 is YSLEER. The CDR3 runs 15 residues. As DNA, the CDR3 is TGCGCCAGCAGCCAAGATGTTTTCAGGGCCACTGAAGCTTTCTTT. Protein product: CASSQDVFRATEAFF.